Presented here are 18 T cell receptor beta chains from one specimen sequenced in a study of T cell changes during pregnancy in multiple sclerosis. TCRdb's table, derived via immunoSEQ multiplex PCR, lists solely in-frame clones and lacks some. This table has roughly 58,000 clones, over 80% appearing once. The sample was CD4+ T cells from peripheral blood mononuclear cells, taken after pregnancy. All receptors come from a female donor in good health, enrolled as a control in a pregnancy study.

The chain couples TRBV11-2 to TRBJ1-6, with 9 positions matching TRBD1. J lost 5 bases, V lost 2 bases, and 4 bases had no gene match. Germline CDR1 is SGHAT and CDR2 is FQNNGV. The CDR3 contains 16 residues. In nucleotides, the CDR3 is TGTGCCAGCAGCTTACAGGGACAGGGCAATAATTCACCCCTCCACTTT. It specifies CASSLQGQGNNSPLHF.

The CDR3 coding sequence is TGTGCCAGCAGCTTAGAGGAGGGTTCGGCCCAGCATTTT. Its protein product is CASSLEEGSAQHF. The genes are TRBV7-2 and TRBJ1-5; no clear D. This CDR3 spans 13 amino acids. CDR1 and CDR2 from the germline V gene are SGHTA and FQGNSA. With 1 base removed from V and 11 bases from J, the gap between germline ends came to 12 bases.

This clone was detected once. The chain is built from TRBV5-5 and TRBJ2-5, with 7 positions matching TRBD2. The CDR3 extends over 13 amino acids. J was trimmed by 5 bases and V by 2 bases; bases with no gene match: 3. Per the germline V gene, CDR1 is SGHKS and CDR2 is YYEKEE (reference sequence). The CDR3 DNA reads TGTGCCAGCAGCTTCGGGGGGTACGAGACCCAGTACTTC. It codes for CASSFGGYETQYF. Looking up the rest from reference TRBV5-5 and TRBJ2-5 gives the full variable domain: DAGVTQSPTHLIKTRGQQVTLRCSPISGHKSVSWYQQVLGQGPQFIFQYYEKEERGRGNFPDRFSARQFPNYSSELNVNALLLGDSALYLCASSFGGYETQYFGPGTRLLVL.

The chain uses TRBV18 and TRBJ1-4, with D uncertain. The CDR3 spans 15 residues. V was cut by 6 bases and J by 0 bases, with 11 bases left in between. Per germline, CDR1 KGHSH and CDR2 LQKENI. This CDR3 is CASSSPGSTNEKLFF. The CDR3 DNA is TGTGCCAGCTCTTCACCGGGATCAACTAATGAAAAACTGTTTTTT.

The rearrangement uses TRBV4-3 and TRBJ1-3, with 7 bases identical to TRBD1. CDR1 is LGHNA, CDR2 YSLEER, per germline. Unmatched junction bases numbered 13, after V lost 0 bases and J lost 2 bases. The CDR3 covers 19 residues. The CDR3 DNA follows: TGCGCCAGCAGCCAAGAGTTCGGCGGCGGCAGGGGGACTGGAAACACCATATATTTT. Translated, it gives CASSQEFGGGRGTGNTIYF.

This rearrangement joins TRBV15 to TRBJ2-3, with D uncertain. The V end was cut by 0 bases, the J end by 8 bases, with 9 bases between. CDR3 length: 13 residues. Germline loops: CDR1 LNHNV, CDR2 YYDKDF (reference sequence). CDR3 sequence: CATSRDAGTTQYF. In nucleotides, the CDR3 is TGTGCCACCAGCAGAGATGCAGGAACTACGCAGTATTTT.

V is TRBV14 and J is TRBJ2-4, with TRBD2 as a possible D gene (6 bases). Germline values: CDR1 SGHDN, CDR2 FVKESK. Trimming took 4 bases from V and 6 from J, leaving 13 bases between them. This CDR3 is built from 14 residues. For the CDR3, the DNA is TGTGCCAGCAGCCCTCGGGACTGGGGAAACATTCAGTACTTC. It yields the protein CASSPRDWGNIQYF.

J is TRBJ2-1 and V is TRBV7-3; 7 bases are a match to TRBD2. The CDR3 is made up of 15 amino acids. The trim removed 2 bases at V and 3 bases at J, leaving 4 bases unmatched. Germline V gene data show CDR1 as SGHTA and CDR2 as FQGTGA. The CDR3 sequence is CASSLGGGIYNEQFF. Written as DNA, the CDR3 is TGTGCCAGCAGCTTAGGGGGGGGGATCTACAATGAGCAGTTCTTC. The complete variable domain, with remaining parts taken from reference TRBV7-3 and TRBJ2-1, reads GAGVSQTPSNKVTEKGKYVELRCDPISGHTALYWYRQSLGQGPEFLIYFQGTGAADDSGLPNDRFFAVRPEGSVSTLKIQRTERGDSAVYLCASSLGGGIYNEQFFGPGTRLTVL.

V and J are TRBV5-1 and TRBJ1-1; weak D call: TRBD1 (5 bases). This CDR3 contains 13 residues. Trimming left V 3 bases short and J 3 bases short, with 9 bases between. Germline assignment: CDR1 SGHRS and CDR2 YFSETQ. The CDR3 sequence: CASSWSGDTEAFF. The CDR3 DNA is TGCGCCAGCAGCTGGTCGGGGGACACTGAAGCTTTCTTT.

The rearrangement joins TRBV18 to TRBJ1-6; 8 positions agree with TRBD1. Germline CDR1 KGHSH, CDR2 LQKENI. The junction had 2 bases not matched to a gene; V was cut back by 3 bases and J by 1 base. The CDR3 has 16 residues. Here the CDR3 DNA reads TGTGCCAGCTCACCGCAGGGGGCGTCCTATAATTCACCCCTCCACTTT. Its protein product is CASSPQGASYNSPLHF.

The chain employs TRBV5-1 and TRBJ2-1; D is possibly TRBD2 (5 bases). CDR3 length: 15 residues. Germline V lookup: CDR1 SGHRS, CDR2 YFSETQ. V lost 0 bases to trimming and J lost 8 bases, with 15 bases between them. The CDR3 here is CASSLGRTLRDEQFF. DNA of the CDR3: TGCGCCAGCAGCTTGGGCCGGACTCTAAGGGATGAGCAGTTCTTC.

The V gene is TRBV5-1, the J gene TRBJ2-3, with 13 bases fitting TRBD2. Germline CDR1 reads SGHRS; CDR2 reads YFSETQ. There are 17 residues in the CDR3. The ends lost 0 bases at V and 1 base at J; junction bases unmatched: 2. The CDR3 loop reads CASSLAGTSGGTDTQYF. The CDR3 coding sequence is TGCGCCAGCAGCTTGGCGGGGACTAGCGGGGGCACAGATACGCAGTATTTT.

The rearrangement joins TRBV27 to TRBJ1-3; no clear D gene. The V end lost 0 bases, the J end lost 0 bases, and 6 bases lay between the germline ends. The CDR3 contains 15 residues. Germline CDR1 reads MNHEY; CDR2 reads SMNVEV (reference sequence). The CDR3 sequence is CASSLSIVSGNTIYF. DNA for the CDR3: TGTGCCAGCAGTTTATCGATAGTCTCTGGAAACACCATATATTTT.

The gene calls are TRBV4-1 and TRBJ2-5; the match to TRBD2 covers 8 bases. Germline CDR1 reads MGHRA; CDR2 reads YSYEKL. The CDR3 is 14 amino acids. After removal of 6 bases from V and 5 bases from J, the junction contained 8 bases not matched to a gene. This CDR3 reads CASRPGGAEETQYF. The DNA for the CDR3 is TGCGCCAGCAGGCCCGGGGGGGCCGAGGAGACCCAGTACTTC.

The chain couples TRBV7-2 to TRBJ1-2; D is ambiguous. There are 12 residues in the CDR3. The V gene lost 2 bases and the J gene lost 5 bases, with 6 bases spanning the gap. Germline V gene data show CDR1 as SGHTA and CDR2 as FQGNSA. CDR3 sequence reads: CASSLRVYGYTF. The CDR3 bases are TGTGCCAGCAGCTTACGGGTATATGGCTACACCTTC.

The J gene is TRBJ2-7, the V gene TRBV5-6; 10 bases map to TRBD2. The CDR3 has 15 amino acids. V trimming: 4 bases; J trimming: 4 bases; junction bases outside the gene matches: 8. Germline lookup yields CDR1 SGHDT and CDR2 YYEEEE. The CDR3 DNA reads as TGTGCCAGCAGCCCACTCAGCGGGGGGGCATACGAGCAGTACTTC. Encoded protein: CASSPLSGGAYEQYF.

The V call is TRBV4-1, the J call TRBJ1-4; D perhaps matches TRBD1 (5 bases). The CDR3 has 16 residues. Germline loops: CDR1 MGHRA, CDR2 YSYEKL. V lost 4 bases to trimming and J lost 6 bases, with 18 bases between them. CDR3 coding DNA: TGCGCCAGCAGCCCTCGATACGGGACTACGGATGAAAAACTGTTTTTT. Translating it yields CASSPRYGTTDEKLFF.

This chain connects TRBV7-9 to TRBJ1-1; D unresolved. Per the germline V gene, CDR1 is SEHNR and CDR2 is FQNEAQ (reference sequence). This CDR3 is built from 12 residues. V lost 5 bases and J 11 bases, leaving 15 bases between the germline ends. The CDR3 bases are TGTGCCAGCAGCCTTGAGCGAAGTCAGGCTTTCTTT. Its protein is CASSLERSQAFF.